Below, 28 T cell receptor beta chains from the same sample are listed, as sequenced in a study of OX40 agonist ivuxolimab in advanced cancers. Method: immunoSEQ multiplex PCR; TCRdb's copy keeps in-frame clones and lacks some. The table has about 85,000 clones, 65% to 90% seen once. Specimen: CD4+ or CD8+ T cells sorted from blood, collected in a trial of the OX40 agonist ivuxolimab. Receptors originate from an adult with an advanced solid tumor such as melanoma, head and neck, liver or kidney cancer.

The chain uses TRBV5-1 and TRBJ2-7; D remains ambiguous. CDR3 length: 14 amino acids. Trimming took off 4 bases at V and 1 base at J, with 12 bases between the two ends. Germline values: CDR1 SGHRS, CDR2 YFSETQ. CDR3 nucleotides: TGCGCCAGCAGCCCGTCCACAGTATCCTACGAGCAGTACTTC. Its protein product is CASSPSTVSYEQYF.

CDR3 protein: CSVEGYGQGLNYGYTF. CDR3 nucleotides: TGCAGCGTTGAGGGATACGGACAGGGGCTAAACTATGGCTACACCTTC. The chain carries TRBV29-1 and TRBJ1-2, with 9 bases lining up with TRBD1. Per the germline V gene, CDR1 is SQVTM and CDR2 is ANQGSEA. CDR3 length equals 16 residues. V gave up 3 bases and J gave up 2 bases; unmatched junction bases: 10.

J is TRBJ2-7 and V is TRBV5-1, with D hard to call. Germline loops: CDR1 SGHRS, CDR2 YFSETQ. This CDR3 has 11 amino acids. V dropped 0 bases and J dropped 7 bases, with 5 bases sitting between them. The CDR3 DNA sequence: TGCGCCAGCAGCTTGGAAGGAGAGCAGTACTTC. It is translated as CASSLEGEQYF. Variable domain in full (rest from reference TRBV5-1 and TRBJ2-7): KAGVTQTPRYLIKTRGQQVTLSCSPISGHRSVSWYQQTPGQGLQFLFEYFSETQRNKGNFPGRFSGRQFSNSRSEMNVSTLELGDSALYLCASSLEGEQYFGPGTRLTVT.

The chain carries TRBV7-8 and TRBJ2-7, with 7 positions matching TRBD1. CDR1 and CDR2 from the germline V gene are SGHVS and FQNEAQ. V was pared by 0 bases and J by 2 bases, with 4 bases of the junction left unmatched. This CDR3 has 15 residues. The CDR3 DNA reads TGTGCCAGCAGCTTAGCCCCCGACAGGGCCTACGAGCAGTACTTC. Its translation: CASSLAPDRAYEQYF.

This CDR3 reads CASRSTAHNQPQHF. The CDR3 DNA reads as TGTGCCAGCAGGAGCACAGCGCACAATCAGCCCCAGCATTTT. The rearrangement links TRBV6-6 to TRBJ1-5; D remains unclear. Trimming removed 6 bases from V and 3 bases from J, with 12 bases in between. This CDR3 region has 14 residues. Per the germline V gene, CDR1 is MNHNY and CDR2 is SVGAGI (reference sequence).

The CDR3: CASSTRGRGTDTQYF. The CDR3 DNA reads TGTGCCAGCAGTACCCGGGGGCGAGGCACAGATACGCAGTATTTT. The genes are TRBV28 and TRBJ2-3; D may match TRBD1 or TRBD2 (6 bases each). The CDR3 runs 15 residues. CDR1 MDHEN and CDR2 SYDVKM come from the germline V gene. Trimming left V 5 bases short and J 1 base short, with 13 bases between.

V is TRBV19 and J is TRBJ1-1; unclear D gene. This CDR3 is built from 15 residues. Germline CDR1 LNHDA, CDR2 SQIVND (reference sequence). V gave up 4 bases and J gave up 1 base, with 13 bases separating them. CDR3 loop: CASSTLGRKNTEAFF. The CDR3 nucleotides are TGTGCCAGTAGTACCCTCGGGAGAAAGAACACTGAAGCTTTCTTT.

The rearrangement links TRBV6-1 to TRBJ2-1, with a tentative D call TRBD2 (5 bases). This CDR3 has 12 amino acids. Germline loops: CDR1 MNHNS, CDR2 SASEGT. Deletions cut 7 bases from V and 14 bases from J, with 18 bases between. The CDR3 sequence is CASTKGRGLEFF. For the CDR3, the DNA is TGTGCCAGCACTAAAGGGCGAGGGTTGGAGTTCTTC.

The CDR3: CASSPKATGGAQPQHF. The CDR3 nucleotides are TGTGCCAGCAGTCCCAAAGCAACAGGGGGGGCACAGCCCCAGCATTTT. The rearrangement joins TRBV28 to TRBJ1-5, with 8 bases that match TRBD1. The CDR3 runs to 16 residues. J lost 7 bases, V lost 5 bases, and 13 bases had no gene match. The germline gives CDR1 MDHEN, CDR2 SYDVKM. The full variable domain, rest sourced from reference TRBV28 and TRBJ1-5, is DVKVTQSSRYLVKRTGEKVFLECVQDMDHENMFWYRQDPGLGLRLIYFSYDVKMKEKGDIPEGYSVSREKKERFSLILESASTNQTSMYLCASSPKATGGAQPQHFGDGTRLSIL.

V is TRBV5-8 and J is TRBJ1-2, with 9 nucleotides matching TRBD1. CDR3 size: 13 residues. Germline V gene sequence: CDR1 SGHTS, CDR2 YDEGEE. Losses at the gene ends were 5 bases for V and 6 bases for J; bases not matched to a gene: 5. The CDR3 is CASSFDRGDGYTF. CDR3 DNA: TGTGCCAGCAGTTTCGACAGGGGGGATGGCTACACCTTC.

The chain uses TRBV2 and TRBJ1-4, with 8 bases aligning to TRBD1. The CDR3 runs 15 residues. V lost 6 bases, J lost 8 bases, and 11 bases stayed unmatched. Germline lookup yields CDR1 SNHLY and CDR2 FYNNEI. CDR3 protein: CASSGGGQGGEKLFF. The CDR3 region has the DNA TGTGCCAGCAGCGGAGGCGGACAGGGCGGAGAAAAACTGTTTTTT. Using reference TRBV2 and TRBJ1-4 for the parts outside the CDR3, the full variable domain is EPEVTQTPSHQVTQMGQEVILRCVPISNHLYFYWYRQILGQKVEFLVSFYNNEISEKSEIFDDQFSVERPDGSNFTLKIRSTKLEDSAMYFCASSGGGQGGEKLFFGSGTQLSVL.

This clone came up a few times. This chain links TRBV30 with TRBJ1-5; 8 bases match TRBD1. Germline loops: CDR1 GTSNPN, CDR2 SVGIG (reference sequence). This CDR3 comprises 14 residues. The V segment lost 5 bases and the J segment 5 bases; nucleotides outside the gene matches: 8. This CDR3 is CAWQTGATDQPQHF. Written as DNA, the CDR3 is TGTGCCTGGCAGACAGGGGCGACAGATCAGCCCCAGCATTTT.

Points on this clone: Other DNA sequences in this sample translate to the same CDR3. The chain carries TRBV5-1 and TRBJ2-1, with D tentatively TRBD1 (6 bases). CDR3 length: 13 amino acids. From germline, CDR1 is SGHRS and CDR2 YFSETQ. V was pared by 2 bases and J by 5 bases, with 8 bases between. The CDR3: CASSFGQNNEQFF. The CDR3 DNA is TGCGCCAGCAGCTTTGGACAGAACAATGAGCAGTTCTTC.

The rearrangement links TRBV6-6 to TRBJ2-5; 7 bases line up with TRBD1. This CDR3 has 14 amino acids. V trimming: 7 bases; J trimming: 3 bases; junction bases outside the gene matches: 8. CDR1 is MNHNY and CDR2 is SVGAGI in the germline V gene (reference sequence). CDR3 amino acids: CASKTTGAEETQYF. In DNA form, the CDR3 reads TGTGCCAGCAAAACCACAGGGGCTGAAGAGACCCAGTACTTC.

The V and J genes are TRBV28 and TRBJ1-2, with 7 bases matching TRBD1. V lost 2 bases to trimming and J lost 4 bases; unmatched junction nucleotides: 1. The CDR3 is 13 residues long. The V gene's germline CDR1 is MDHEN and CDR2 SYDVKM. The CDR3 loop is CASSLGTAYGYTF. In DNA, the CDR3 is TGTGCCAGCAGTTTAGGGACAGCCTATGGCTACACCTTC.

This clone appeared a single time. The chain joins TRBV6-1 to TRBJ2-7, with 11 nucleotides matching TRBD2. Germline V CDR1 and CDR2: MNHNS, SASEGT. The CDR3 has 18 residues. The junction had 10 bases not matched to a gene; V was cut back by 3 bases and J by 0 bases. CDR3 sequence reads: CASSDLAGGYPTSYEQYF. The CDR3, as DNA: TGTGCCAGCAGTGATCTAGCGGGGGGCTACCCAACCTCCTACGAGCAGTACTTC.

The chain joins TRBV5-1 to TRBJ2-7, with 9 bases fitting TRBD1. Trimming removed 1 base from V and 1 base from J; junction bases left unmatched: 3. Germline CDR1 SGHRS, CDR2 YFSETQ. The CDR3 loop spans 15 amino acids. This CDR3 reads CASSLSGTGSYEQYF. The DNA of the CDR3 is TGCGCCAGCAGCTTGTCCGGGACAGGGTCCTACGAGCAGTACTTC.

The chain uses TRBV11-1 and TRBJ1-5, with 7 bases matching TRBD1. Germline V gene sequence: CDR1 SGHAT, CDR2 FQDESV (reference sequence). V shed 5 bases, J shed 4 bases, and the junction held 5 bases outside the gene matches. The CDR3 has 14 amino acids. CDR3 protein: CASSPGTVNQPQHF. The CDR3 DNA sequence: TGTGCCAGCAGCCCCGGGACAGTAAATCAGCCCCAGCATTTT.

The chain employs TRBV7-6 and TRBJ1-2; D is ambiguous. Germline CDR1 is SGHVS and CDR2 is FNYEAQ. The ends were cut back, 4 bases at V and 4 bases at J, with 10 bases in the middle. There are 13 residues in the CDR3. This chain's CDR3 is CASSSHGSYGYTF. The CDR3 DNA follows: TGTGCCAGCAGCTCCCACGGGAGCTATGGCTACACCTTC.

This chain uses TRBV2 with TRBJ1-2; D gene unclear. Germline V gene data show CDR1 as SNHLY and CDR2 as FYNNEI. The V and J ends lost 4 bases and 3 bases respectively, with 9 bases between them. The CDR3 contains 13 residues. CDR3 sequence: CASSVEVDYGYTF. DNA for the CDR3: TGTGCCAGCAGTGTAGAGGTGGACTATGGCTACACCTTC.

J is TRBJ2-5 and V is TRBV19; maybe TRBD2 (5 bases). Trimming removed 5 bases from V and 2 bases from J, with 9 bases in between. The CDR3 has 13 residues. Germline loops: CDR1 LNHDA, CDR2 SQIVND (reference sequence). Here the CDR3 DNA reads TGTGCCAGTAGTGGCCGGGAACAAGAGACCCAGTACTTC. It specifies CASSGREQETQYF.

The chain carries TRBV7-2 and TRBJ1-2, with no clear D. There are 13 residues in the CDR3. The V end lost 3 bases, the J end lost 2 bases, and 7 bases lay between the germline ends. Germline lookup yields CDR1 SGHTA and CDR2 FQGNSA. CDR3 sequence reads: CASSFDGNYGYTF. DNA for the CDR3: TGTGCCAGCAGCTTCGATGGGAACTATGGCTACACCTTC.

This clone was seen only once. This chain uses TRBV29-1 with TRBJ2-1, with D perhaps TRBD1 (6 bases). The CDR3 spans 14 residues. Trimming shortened V by 6 bases and J by 4 bases, and 16 bases separated the two germline ends. Germline CDR1 SQVTM, CDR2 ANQGSEA. CDR3: CSVGSRTAYNEQFF. In DNA, the CDR3 is TGCAGCGTCGGATCCCGGACAGCATACAATGAGCAGTTCTTC.

V usage is TRBV6-1 and J usage is TRBJ2-3; D call uncertain. The CDR3 has 13 amino acids. V dropped 2 bases and J dropped 1 base, with 4 bases sitting between them. Looked up from germline, CDR1 is MNHNS and CDR2 is SASEGT. This CDR3 reads CASSEWGTDTQYF. The CDR3 DNA is TGTGCCAGCAGTGAATGGGGCACAGATACGCAGTATTTT.

This sequence joins TRBV10-3 and TRBJ2-3; TRBD2 matches at 11 bases. Germline V gene lookup returns CDR1 ENHRY and CDR2 SYGVKD. This CDR3 is 16 amino acids long. The V segment lost 3 bases and the J segment 1 base; nucleotides outside the gene matches: 3. CDR3 residues: CAISDLTSGGTDTQYF. For the CDR3, the DNA is TGTGCCATCAGTGATCTGACTAGCGGGGGCACAGATACGCAGTATTTT.

The genes are TRBV9 and TRBJ2-7, with a weak D call TRBD2 (6 bases). The CDR3 spans 14 residues. The V end was cut by 0 bases, the J end by 5 bases, with 12 bases between. Looked up from germline, CDR1 is SGDLS and CDR2 is YYNGEE. The CDR3 coding sequence is TGTGCCAGCAGCGTAGACGCGGGGTCCCACGAGCAGTACTTC. Its translation: CASSVDAGSHEQYF.

The J gene is TRBJ2-3, the V gene TRBV30; 7 bases are a match to TRBD2. CDR1 is GTSNPN, CDR2 SVGIG, per germline (reference sequence). The CDR3 is made up of 16 amino acids. Trimming cost V 2 bases and J 2 bases; bases outside gene matches: 10. The CDR3 DNA follows: TGTGCCTGGAGTCGATCGGGGGGTTGGGTCACAGATACGCAGTATTTT. It is translated as CAWSRSGGWVTDTQYF.

The chain has TRBV11-2 and TRBJ2-5; D gene uncertain. Germline V CDR1 and CDR2: SGHAT, FQNNGV. The length of the CDR3 is 13 residues. V lost 2 bases and J lost 1, with 5 bases in between. CDR3 DNA: TGTGCCAGCAGCTTAACGACCCAAGAGACCCAGTACTTC. Translating it yields CASSLTTQETQYF.